This T cell receptor (beta chain) was identified in a study of spatial heterogeneity in lung cancer. Background on the study: After resection, follow-up PBMC samples were sequenced when available, at a median of roughly two years later. Alpha-chain sequences were detected in numbers that were consistently lower than beta-chain sequences. Study-wide points: Ubiquitous expanded tumor TCRs were seen in blood more at resection than at follow-up.

In this sample, this clonotype turned up many times. Its antigen remains unknown. Time point noted: blood at routine non-recurrence follow-up after resection. Without sorting, whole RNA was sequenced from tumor, nontumor lung or frozen PBMC. TCR cDNA molecules were tagged individually, and each one carried a unique molecular identifier. MiXCR, applied by TCRdb to the 5' RACE reads, yields one record per CDR3 protein. Found here are around 120,000 distinct CDR3 sequences, 9% to 15% of them singletons; the top ten hold over 15%. The length of the CDR3 is 14 residues. J was trimmed by 5 bases and V by 6 bases; bases with no gene match: 5. The germline CDR1 and CDR2 sequences are MRHNA and SNTAGT.

The source is a male donor with early-stage non-small cell lung cancer. The J gene is TRBJ2-1, the V gene TRBV6-4; 9 nucleotides align to TRBD2. The sequenced sample was PBMCs, obtained at follow-up. CDR3 in DNA: TGTGCCAGCAGCGCGGGACTAGCAAACAATGAGCAGTTCTTC. Its translation is CASSAGLANNEQFF.